This TCR beta chain was identified in a study of shared clonotypes between healthy human individuals. Study as a whole: Researchers assigned three CD4 naive, three CD4 memory, two CD8 naive and one CD8 memory plate to each donor. Study results and limitations: Naive subsets, compared against memory subsets, generally had larger estimated richness values.

Per the original methods: Sequence data from immunoSEQ were junction-only and lacked quality scores; consequently, filtering differed. Sequencing used immunoSEQ multiplex PCR; TCRdb keeps in-frame clones, though not all of them. The V and J calls and clone size were taken over from that table, and D and trimming were inferred from the DNA. This sample has hundreds of thousands of clones, with around 67% found just once. The CDR3 extends over 15 amino acids. Germline lookup yields CDR1 SGHNT and CDR2 YENEEA. The V segment lost 6 bases and the J segment 6 bases; nucleotides outside the gene matches: 7. Caucasian adults living in Nashville, Tennessee, provided all samples. Concerning this clone: Its antigen is not known.

This TCR came from a woman in her 30s in good health. Sequenced input: memory CD4+ T cells sorted from blood. The subset here: CD45RA-negative fraction. The J gene is TRBJ2-1, the V gene TRBV11-3; 11 bases map to TRBD2. CDR3 in amino acids: CASSLAGGVRNEQFF. The DNA of the CDR3 is TGTGCCAGCAGTCTAGCGGGAGGCGTTCGCAATGAGCAGTTCTTC.